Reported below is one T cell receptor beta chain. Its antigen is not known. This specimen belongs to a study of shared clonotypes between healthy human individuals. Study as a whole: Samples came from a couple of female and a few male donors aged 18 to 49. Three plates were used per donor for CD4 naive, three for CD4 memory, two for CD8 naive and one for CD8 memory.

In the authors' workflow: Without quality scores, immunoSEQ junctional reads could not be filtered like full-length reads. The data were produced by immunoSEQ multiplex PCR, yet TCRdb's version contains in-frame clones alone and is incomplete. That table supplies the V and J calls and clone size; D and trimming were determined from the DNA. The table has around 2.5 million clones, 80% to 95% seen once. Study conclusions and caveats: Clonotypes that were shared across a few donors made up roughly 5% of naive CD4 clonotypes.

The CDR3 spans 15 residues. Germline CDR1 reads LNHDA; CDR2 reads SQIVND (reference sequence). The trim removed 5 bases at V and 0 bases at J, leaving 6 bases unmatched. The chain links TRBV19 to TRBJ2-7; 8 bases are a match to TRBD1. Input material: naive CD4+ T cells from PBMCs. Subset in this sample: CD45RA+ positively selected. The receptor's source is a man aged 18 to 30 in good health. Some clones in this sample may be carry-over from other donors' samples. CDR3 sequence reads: CASSQAGTGSYEQYF. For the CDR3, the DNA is TGTGCCAGTAGTCAAGCCGGGACAGGCTCCTACGAGCAGTACTTC.